These T cell receptor beta chains were read from a single sample in a study of shared clonotypes between healthy human individuals. Method: immunoSEQ multiplex PCR; TCRdb's copy keeps in-frame clones and lacks some. Among millions of clones, 90% to 95% were seen once, and the ten largest hold 0.13%. Sequencing was performed on naive CD4+ T cells sorted from blood. The source is a man between 18 and 29 years old in good health. CDR3s include the opening cysteine and the closing phenylalanine or tryptophan. D genes are given only for firm matches. Size is omitted from some rows. Given values are once, few, many or a class for expanded clones.

V,D,J,size,CDR3,DNA
TRBV6-1,NA,TRBJ2-7,NA,CASSGGVGGEQYF,TGTGCCAGCAGTGGCGGGGTGGGTGGCGAGCAGTACTTC
TRBV6-1,NA,TRBJ1-6,NA,CASSVAGYNSPLHF,TGTGCCAGCAGTGTCGCGGGGTATAATTCACCCCTCCACTTT
TRBV7-2,TRBD1,TRBJ1-1,NA,CASSLDRGFINTEAFF,TGTGCCAGCAGCTTAGACAGGGGGTTCATCAACACTGAAGCTTTCTTT
TRBV28,TRBD1,TRBJ2-4,NA,CASSPDRAKNIQYF,TGTGCCAGCAGCCCGGACAGGGCCAAAAACATTCAGTACTTC
TRBV10-3,NA,TRBJ2-7,NA,CAISTGTSFYEQYF,TGTGCCATCAGTACCGGGACTTCATTCTACGAGCAGTACTTC
TRBV4-1,NA,TRBJ1-2,NA,CASSQGKTENYGYTF,TGCGCCAGCAGCCAAGGAAAGACAGAGAACTATGGCTACACCTTC
TRBV23-1,NA,TRBJ2-7,NA,CASSQLQREQYF,TGCGCCAGCAGTCAACTTCAGAGGGAGCAGTACTTC
TRBV9,TRBD2,TRBJ2-1,NA,CASSPHSETSGRSDEQFF,TGTGCCAGCAGCCCACACTCCGAGACTAGCGGGAGATCTGATGAGCAGTTCTTC
TRBV6-1,NA,TRBJ2-3,NA,CASSVRGYTDTQYF,TGTGCCAGCAGTGTTCGGGGGTACACAGATACGCAGTATTTT
TRBV29-1,TRBD1,TRBJ2-7,NA,CSVEELNRGSYEQYF,TGCAGCGTTGAAGAACTTAACAGGGGATCCTACGAGCAGTACTTC
TRBV7-9,NA,TRBJ2-1,NA,CASSHRDHNEQFF,TGTGCCAGCAGCCATCGGGACCACAATGAGCAGTTCTTC
TRBV4-1,NA,TRBJ2-7,NA,CASSQVSGPRQYF,TGCGCCAGCAGCCAAGTGTCCGGACCCCGTCAGTACTTC
TRBV11-2,TRBD2,TRBJ2-5,once,CASSFGGRETQYF,TGTGCCAGCAGCTTTGGCGGGAGGGAGACCCAGTACTTC
TRBV25-1,TRBD2,TRBJ2-3,NA,CASSDSTSGSRDTQYF,TGTGCCAGCAGTGATTCGACTAGCGGGAGTAGAGATACGCAGTATTTT
TRBV30,TRBD1,TRBJ2-6,NA,CAWKPPGQGVKVTGANVLTF,TGTGCCTGGAAGCCCCCGGGACAGGGGGTAAAGGTAACTGGGGCCAACGTCCTGACTTTC
TRBV6-6,NA,TRBJ2-7,NA,CASSYSLRPYEQYF,TGTGCCAGCAGTTACTCGCTCCGGCCCTACGAGCAGTACTTC
TRBV7-2,NA,TRBJ1-6,NA,CASSLDLGVPPLHF,TGTGCCAGCAGCTTAGATCTTGGGGTCCCACCCCTCCACTTT
TRBV5-1,NA,TRBJ2-2,once,CASSVGGANTGELFF,TGCGCCAGCTCAGTGGGCGGCGCGAACACCGGGGAGCTGTTTTTT
TRBV5-1,TRBD1,TRBJ2-2,NA,CASSLDVTGVAGELFF,TGCGCCAGCAGCTTGGACGTGACAGGGGTGGCCGGGGAGCTGTTTTTT
TRBV6-1,TRBD2,TRBJ2-7,NA,CASSSGGRTYEQYF,TGTGCCAGCAGCTCGGGGGGAAGGACCTACGAGCAGTACTTC
TRBV20-1,NA,TRBJ2-1,NA,CSATGGNEQFF,TGCAGTGCGACCGGTGGGAATGAGCAGTTCTTC
TRBV27,TRBD1,TRBJ2-7,NA,CASSNRPGQGAYEQYF,TGTGCCAGCAGCAACCGACCGGGACAGGGGGCCTACGAGCAGTACTTC
TRBV28,TRBD1,TRBJ1-1,NA,CASSLGQGVGTEAFF,TGTGCCAGCAGTCTAGGACAGGGGGTGGGAACTGAAGCTTTCTTT
TRBV2,NA,TRBJ2-2,NA,CASSGRSGSYELFF,TGTGCCAGCAGTGGCCGTTCGGGGAGTTACGAGCTGTTTTTT
TRBV30,TRBD2,TRBJ2-5,NA,CAWNSGSETQYF,TGTGCCTGGAATAGCGGGAGTGAGACCCAGTACTTC
TRBV9,NA,TRBJ1-5,few,CASSVHRDSAFNQPQHF,TGTGCCAGCAGCGTTCATCGCGACAGCGCCTTCAATCAGCCCCAGCATTTT
TRBV7-9,TRBD1,TRBJ2-5,NA,CASSQKGTGATSGETQYF,TGTGCCAGCAGCCAAAAAGGGACAGGGGCTACCTCGGGGGAGACCCAGTACTTC
TRBV30,NA,TRBJ1-5,NA,CAWSKWGGNQPQHF,TGTGCCTGGAGTAAGTGGGGGGGCAATCAGCCCCAGCATTTT
TRBV2,TRBD1,TRBJ2-7,NA,CASSMGRTGPYEQYF,TGTGCCAGCAGTATGGGCCGGACAGGGCCCTACGAGCAGTACTTC
TRBV10-1,TRBD1,TRBJ1-1,NA,CASSQDRVVDTEAFF,TGCGCCAGCAGCCAGGACAGGGTGGTGGACACTGAAGCTTTCTTT
TRBV5-1,NA,TRBJ1-5,NA,CASSPGGLGGPQHF,TGCGCCAGCAGCCCGGGAGGGTTGGGGGGGCCCCAGCATTTT
TRBV4-1,NA,TRBJ2-1,NA,CASSHVFYNEQFF,TGCGCCAGCAGCCATGTTTTCTACAATGAGCAGTTCTTC